These T cell receptor beta chains were read from a single sample in a study of blood T cell repertoires in COVID-19. Sequencing was performed with immunoSEQ multiplex PCR; in TCRdb, only in-frame clones are kept and a portion is missing. Of under 60,000 clones in the sample, approximately 80% were seen once. Sequenced sample: peripheral blood. These receptors originate from a man younger than 45 with COVID-19, enrolled during active disease. Both conserved end residues are part of each CDR3. The D gene is left open where the match is weak.

D gene	J gene	V gene	CDR3 protein
TRBD2	TRBJ2-7	TRBV13	CASSSGGAYEQYF
TRBD1	TRBJ1-3	TRBV7-2	CASSRDRTGNTIYF
TRBD1	TRBJ1-4	TRBV14	CASSQDRQGVNEKLFF
NA	TRBJ2-3	TRBV9	CASSAEQDVTDTQYF
TRBD1	TRBJ1-1	TRBV7-6	CASSLAGQGAGEAFF
NA	TRBJ2-3	TRBV7-8	CASSMSLAGYTDTQYF
NA	TRBJ1-1	TRBV19	CASSIEVGLGPMNTEAFF
NA	TRBJ1-3	TRBV7-9	CASSEGGAGNTIYF
TRBD1	TRBJ2-7	TRBV24-1	CATSDFGTGVDEQYF
TRBD1	TRBJ2-7	TRBV18	CASSPRTGSSYEQYF
NA	TRBJ2-7	TRBV7-2	CASSLAGSTASYAQYF
NA	TRBJ1-3	TRBV18	CASSFAGGQTGGNTIYF
NA	TRBJ2-1	TRBV30	CAWSAGTNYNEQFF
NA	TRBJ1-3	TRBV7-6	CASSGPGNTIYF
TRBD1	TRBJ1-1	TRBV4-1	CASTEGAGRTEAFF
NA	TRBJ2-3	TRBV4-1	CASSQEVVPDTQYF
NA	TRBJ1-2	TRBV24-1	CATSDLQGEGVYGYTF
NA	TRBJ1-6	TRBV6-1	CASSDVVTPLHF
NA	TRBJ1-2	TRBV5-5	CASSLVGQVYGYTF
NA	TRBJ2-2	TRBV5-5	CASSLLQGTGELFF
NA	TRBJ1-1	TRBV7-9	CASISGNTEAFF
NA	TRBJ1-2	TRBV6-2/TRBV6-3	CASSFGHDGGYTF
TRBD1	TRBJ1-3	TRBV9	CASSRQGESLGNTIYF
TRBD2	TRBJ2-1	TRBV10-3	CAISAARLAGNEQFF
NA	TRBJ2-1	TRBV4-1	CASSQAPGEQFF
TRBD1	TRBJ2-7	TRBV15	CATSRGDRDYEQYF
NA	TRBJ1-1	TRBV13	CASSPPSGFTEAFF
NA	TRBJ2-5	TRBV7-3	CASSLNGGWGQETQYF
TRBD2	TRBJ2-7	TRBV5-4	CASSLGTSGRRYF
TRBD1	TRBJ2-1	TRBV5-4	CASTLTGVGRNEQFF
NA	TRBJ1-5	TRBV18	CASSSQGWSNQPQHF
TRBD2	TRBJ2-7	TRBV6-5	CASRRKREGPYEQYF
NA	TRBJ1-2	TRBV5-4	CASSLEGRNYGYTF
NA	TRBJ2-7	TRBV27	CASREGGRGEQYF
NA	TRBJ2-7	TRBV4-3	CASSQGGEVFYEQYF
TRBD2	TRBJ2-2	TRBV9	CASSVQSGTSGGELFF
NA	TRBJ1-1	TRBV27	CASSSLEAFF
NA	TRBJ1-2	TRBV7-9	CASSLNQGNGYTF
TRBD2	TRBJ2-1	TRBV6-4	CASSDGLAGDEQFF